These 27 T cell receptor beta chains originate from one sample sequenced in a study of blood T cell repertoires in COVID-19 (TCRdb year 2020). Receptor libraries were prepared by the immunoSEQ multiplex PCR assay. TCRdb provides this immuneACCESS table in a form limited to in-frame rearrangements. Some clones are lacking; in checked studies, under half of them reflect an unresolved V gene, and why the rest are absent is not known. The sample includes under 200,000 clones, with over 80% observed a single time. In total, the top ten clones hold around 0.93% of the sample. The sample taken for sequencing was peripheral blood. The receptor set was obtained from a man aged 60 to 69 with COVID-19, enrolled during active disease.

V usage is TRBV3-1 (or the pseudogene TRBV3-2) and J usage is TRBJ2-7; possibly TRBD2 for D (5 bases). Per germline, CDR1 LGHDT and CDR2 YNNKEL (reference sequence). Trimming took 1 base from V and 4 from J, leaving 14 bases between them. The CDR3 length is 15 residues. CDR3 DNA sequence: TGTGCCAGCAGCCAAGGGGTAGCGCCTGGGTACGAGCAGTACTTC. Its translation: CASSQGVAPGYEQYF.

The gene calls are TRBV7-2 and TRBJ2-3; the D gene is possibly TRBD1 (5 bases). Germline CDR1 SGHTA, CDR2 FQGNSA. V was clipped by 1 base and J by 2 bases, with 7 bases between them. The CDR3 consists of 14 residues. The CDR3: CASSLDRYTDTQYF. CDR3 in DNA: TGTGCCAGCAGCTTAGACAGGTACACAGATACGCAGTATTTT.

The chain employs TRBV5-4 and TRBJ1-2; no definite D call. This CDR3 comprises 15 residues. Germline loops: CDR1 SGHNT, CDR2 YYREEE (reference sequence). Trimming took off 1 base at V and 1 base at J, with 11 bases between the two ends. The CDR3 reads CASSLPIGDNYGYTF. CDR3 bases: TGTGCCAGCAGCTTGCCCATCGGGGATAACTATGGCTACACCTTC.

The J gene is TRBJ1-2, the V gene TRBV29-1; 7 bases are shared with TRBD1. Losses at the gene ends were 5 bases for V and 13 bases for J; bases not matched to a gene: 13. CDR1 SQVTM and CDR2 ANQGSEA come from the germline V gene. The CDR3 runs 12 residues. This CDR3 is CSVSYRDRAGTF. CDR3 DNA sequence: TGCAGCGTTTCGTACCGGGACAGAGCTGGCACCTTC.

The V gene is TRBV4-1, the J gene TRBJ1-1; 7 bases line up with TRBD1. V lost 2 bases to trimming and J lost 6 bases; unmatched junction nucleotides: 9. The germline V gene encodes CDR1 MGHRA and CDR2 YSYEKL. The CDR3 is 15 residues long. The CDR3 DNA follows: TGCGCCAGCAGCCAAAGGACAGGAAGGGTTCCTGAAGCTTTCTTT. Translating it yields CASSQRTGRVPEAFF.

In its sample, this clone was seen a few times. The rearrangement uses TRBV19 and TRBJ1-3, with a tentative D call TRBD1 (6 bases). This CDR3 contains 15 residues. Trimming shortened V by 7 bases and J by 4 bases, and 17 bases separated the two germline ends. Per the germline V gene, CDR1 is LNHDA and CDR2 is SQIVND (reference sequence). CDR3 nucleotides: TGTGCCAGTAATCGGCGAGGGGGTATCGGAAACACCATATATTTT. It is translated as CASNRRGGIGNTIYF.

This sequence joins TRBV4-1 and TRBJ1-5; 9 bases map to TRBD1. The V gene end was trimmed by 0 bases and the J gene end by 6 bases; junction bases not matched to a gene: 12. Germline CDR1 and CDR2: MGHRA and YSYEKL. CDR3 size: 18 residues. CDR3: CASSQDRGQGYGSQPQHF. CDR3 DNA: TGCGCCAGCAGCCAAGATAGAGGACAGGGGTACGGGAGTCAGCCCCAGCATTTT.

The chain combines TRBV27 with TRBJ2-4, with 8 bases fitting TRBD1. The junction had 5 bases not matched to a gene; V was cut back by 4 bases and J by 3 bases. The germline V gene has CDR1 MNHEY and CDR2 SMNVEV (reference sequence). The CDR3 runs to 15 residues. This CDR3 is CASSSMGQDKNIQYF. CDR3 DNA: TGTGCCAGCAGTTCTATGGGACAGGACAAAAACATTCAGTACTTC.

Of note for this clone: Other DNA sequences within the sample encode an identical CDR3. The CDR3 DNA follows: TGTGCCAGCAGCTCGTCCTATGGCTACACCTTC. Translating gives CASSSSYGYTF. J is TRBJ1-2 and V is TRBV12-3 or TRBV12-4; D remains unclear. With 6 bases removed from V and 4 bases from J, the gap between germline ends came to 6 bases. The CDR3 extends over 11 amino acids.

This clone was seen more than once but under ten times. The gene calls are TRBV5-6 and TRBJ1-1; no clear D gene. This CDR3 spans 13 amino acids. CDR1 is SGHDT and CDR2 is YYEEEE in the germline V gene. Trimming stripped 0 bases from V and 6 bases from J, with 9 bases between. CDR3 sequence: CASSLEPEAEAFF. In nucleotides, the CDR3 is TGTGCCAGCAGCTTGGAACCGGAGGCTGAAGCTTTCTTT.

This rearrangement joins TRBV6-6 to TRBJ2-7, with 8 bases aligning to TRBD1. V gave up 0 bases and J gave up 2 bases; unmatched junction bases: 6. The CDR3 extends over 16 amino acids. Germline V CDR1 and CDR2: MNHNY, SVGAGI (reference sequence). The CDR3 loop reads CASSYSTGVLAYEQYF. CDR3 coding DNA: TGTGCCAGCAGTTACTCGACAGGGGTGCTTGCCTACGAGCAGTACTTC.

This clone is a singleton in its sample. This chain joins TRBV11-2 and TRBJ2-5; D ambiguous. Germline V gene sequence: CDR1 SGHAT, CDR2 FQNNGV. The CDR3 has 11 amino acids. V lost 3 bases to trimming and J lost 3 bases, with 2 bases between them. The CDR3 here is CASSFKETQYF. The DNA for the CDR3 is TGTGCCAGCAGCTTCAAAGAGACCCAGTACTTC.

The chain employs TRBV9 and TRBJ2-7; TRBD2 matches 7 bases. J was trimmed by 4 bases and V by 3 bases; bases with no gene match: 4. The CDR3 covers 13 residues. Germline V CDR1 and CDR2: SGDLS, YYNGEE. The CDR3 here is CASSGGSGYEQYF. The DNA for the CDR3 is TGTGCCAGCAGCGGGGGTAGCGGGTACGAGCAGTACTTC.

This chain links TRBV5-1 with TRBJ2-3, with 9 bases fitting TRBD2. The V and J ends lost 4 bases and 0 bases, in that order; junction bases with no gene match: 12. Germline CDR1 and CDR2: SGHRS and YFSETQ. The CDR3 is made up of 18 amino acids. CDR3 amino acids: CASSLDGGRVPSTDTQYF. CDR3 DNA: TGCGCCAGCAGCCTGGACGGCGGGAGGGTACCTAGCACAGATACGCAGTATTTT.

CDR3 residues: CASSLGPLRGNTEAFF. The CDR3 DNA reads as TGCGCCAGCAGCTTGGGCCCTCTTCGAGGGAACACTGAAGCTTTCTTT. The chain combines TRBV5-1 with TRBJ1-1; D unresolved. Per the germline V gene, CDR1 is SGHRS and CDR2 is YFSETQ. CDR3 length: 16 residues. The V end was cut by 0 bases, the J end by 1 base, with 13 bases between.

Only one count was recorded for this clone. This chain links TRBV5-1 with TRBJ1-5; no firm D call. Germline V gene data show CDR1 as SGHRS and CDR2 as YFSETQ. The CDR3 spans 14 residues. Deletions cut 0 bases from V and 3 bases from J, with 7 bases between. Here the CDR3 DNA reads TGCGCCAGCAGCTTGGGAAGCAACAATCAGCCCCAGCATTTT. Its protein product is CASSLGSNNQPQHF. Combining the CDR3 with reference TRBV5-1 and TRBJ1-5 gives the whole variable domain KAGVTQTPRYLIKTRGQQVTLSCSPISGHRSVSWYQQTPGQGLQFLFEYFSETQRNKGNFPGRFSGRQFSNSRSEMNVSTLELGDSALYLCASSLGSNNQPQHFGDGTRLSIL.

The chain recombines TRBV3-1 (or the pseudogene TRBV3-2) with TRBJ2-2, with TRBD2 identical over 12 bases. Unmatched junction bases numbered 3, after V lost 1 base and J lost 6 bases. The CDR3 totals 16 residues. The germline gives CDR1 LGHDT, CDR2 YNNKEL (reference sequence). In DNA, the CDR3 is TGTGCCAGCAGCCAAGGACTAGCGGGAGTAGCCGGGGAGCTGTTTTTT. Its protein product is CASSQGLAGVAGELFF.

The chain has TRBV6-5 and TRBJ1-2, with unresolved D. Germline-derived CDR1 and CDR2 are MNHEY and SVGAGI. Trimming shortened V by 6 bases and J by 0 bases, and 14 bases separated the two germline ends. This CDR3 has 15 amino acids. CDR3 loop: CASRAARGANYGYTF. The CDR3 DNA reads TGTGCCAGCAGGGCAGCGCGGGGTGCTAACTATGGCTACACCTTC.

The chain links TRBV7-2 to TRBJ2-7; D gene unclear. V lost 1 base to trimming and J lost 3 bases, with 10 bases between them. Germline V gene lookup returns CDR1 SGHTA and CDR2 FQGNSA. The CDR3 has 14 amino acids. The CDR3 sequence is CASSLGLSHYEQYF. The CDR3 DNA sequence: TGTGCCAGCAGCTTAGGTCTATCCCACTACGAGCAGTACTTC.

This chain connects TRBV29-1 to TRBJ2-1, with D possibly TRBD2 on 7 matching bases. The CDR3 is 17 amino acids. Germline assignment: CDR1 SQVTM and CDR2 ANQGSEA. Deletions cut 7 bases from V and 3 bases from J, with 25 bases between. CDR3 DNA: TGCAGCGCGCGAGTCGAGGGGGGGTCGATGATCTACAATGAGCAGTTCTTC. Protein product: CSARVEGGSMIYNEQFF.

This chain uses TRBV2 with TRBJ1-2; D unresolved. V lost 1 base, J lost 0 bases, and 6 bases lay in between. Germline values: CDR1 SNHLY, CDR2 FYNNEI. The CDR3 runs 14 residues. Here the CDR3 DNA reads TGTGCCAGCAGTGAAGGTCTAGCTAACTATGGCTACACCTTC. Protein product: CASSEGLANYGYTF.

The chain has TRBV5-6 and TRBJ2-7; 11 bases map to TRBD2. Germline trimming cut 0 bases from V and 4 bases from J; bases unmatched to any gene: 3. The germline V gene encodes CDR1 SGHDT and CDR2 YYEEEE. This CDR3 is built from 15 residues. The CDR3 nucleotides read TGTGCCAGCAGCTTGGTAGCGGGAGGGCCGTACGAGCAGTACTTC. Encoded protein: CASSLVAGGPYEQYF.

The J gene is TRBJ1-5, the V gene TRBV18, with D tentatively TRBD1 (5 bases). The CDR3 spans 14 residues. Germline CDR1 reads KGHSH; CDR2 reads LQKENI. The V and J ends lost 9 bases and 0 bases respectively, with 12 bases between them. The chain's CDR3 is CASTGDLSNQPQHF. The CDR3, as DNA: TGTGCCAGTACAGGAGATCTTAGCAATCAGCCCCAGCATTTT. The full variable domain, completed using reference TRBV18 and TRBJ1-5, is NAGVMQNPRHLVRRRGQEARLRCSPMKGHSHVYWYRQLPEEGLKFMVYLQKENIIDESGMPKERFSAEFPKEGPSILRIQQVVRGDSAAYFCASTGDLSNQPQHFGDGTRLSIL.

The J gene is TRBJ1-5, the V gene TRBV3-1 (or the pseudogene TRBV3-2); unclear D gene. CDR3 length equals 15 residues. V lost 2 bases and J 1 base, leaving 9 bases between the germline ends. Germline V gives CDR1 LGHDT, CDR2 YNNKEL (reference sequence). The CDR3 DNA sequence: TGTGCCAGCAGCCAAAATACAGACAGCAATCAGCCCCAGCATTTT. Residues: CASSQNTDSNQPQHF.

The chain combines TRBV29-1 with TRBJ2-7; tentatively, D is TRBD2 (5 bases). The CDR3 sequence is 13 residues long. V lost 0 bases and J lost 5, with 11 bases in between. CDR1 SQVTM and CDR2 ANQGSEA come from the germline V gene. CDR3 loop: CSVEDTLRDEQYF. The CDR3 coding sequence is TGCAGCGTTGAAGACACCCTGAGGGACGAGCAGTACTTC.

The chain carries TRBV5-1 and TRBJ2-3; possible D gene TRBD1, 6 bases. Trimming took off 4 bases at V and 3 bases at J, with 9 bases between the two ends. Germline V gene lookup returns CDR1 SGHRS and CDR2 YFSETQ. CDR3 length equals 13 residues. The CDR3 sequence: CASSQGGTDTQYF. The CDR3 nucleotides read TGCGCCAGCAGCCAAGGGGGTACAGATACGCAGTATTTT.

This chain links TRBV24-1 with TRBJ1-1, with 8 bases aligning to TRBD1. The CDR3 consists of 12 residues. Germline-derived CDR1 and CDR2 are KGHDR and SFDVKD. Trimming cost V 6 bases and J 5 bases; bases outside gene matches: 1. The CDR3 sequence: CATSTGGTEAFF. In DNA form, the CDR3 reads TGTGCCACCAGTACAGGGGGGACTGAAGCTTTCTTT.